This T cell receptor (beta chain) was found in a study of T cells after yellow fever vaccination. The TCR cDNA carried a universal primer site and UMIs from 5'RACE template switching. TCRdb fed the 5' RACE reads into MiXCR, producing one record per CDR3 protein. The top ten hold about a sixth of the sample, which has hundreds of thousands of distinct CDR3 sequences, about a fifth seen once. General study points: Abundant contaminating clonotypes from the bulk population could appear in FACS-sorted repertoires.

The length of the CDR3 is 16 residues. J was trimmed by 0 bases and V by 5 bases; bases with no gene match: 9. Germline V gives CDR1 MNHNS, CDR2 SASEGT. Concerning this clonotype itself: Its antigen remains unidentified.

J is TRBJ1-2 and V is TRBV6-1; 7 bases are a match to TRBD1. Source: PBMCs, taken approximately 20 days after the first yellow fever vaccination. The receptor's source is a young man who received the YFV17D yellow fever vaccine. The CDR3 bases are TGTGCCAGCAGTAGGGACAGACGAACTACTAACTATGGCTACACCTTC. The encoded protein is CASSRDRRTTNYGYTF.